This T cell receptor (beta chain) was found in a study of vaccination effects on CD4 cells after COVID-19. Across the study: Post-vaccine specimens arrived a median 72 days past the second dose.

Here immunoSEQ multiplex PCR was the method, and the copy in TCRdb shows in-frame clones only, minus some. The sample carries approximately 70,000 clones, around 70% recorded once. This CDR3 spans 13 amino acids. V was shortened by 4 bases and J by 2 bases, with 9 bases between the two germline ends. CDR1 is MDHEN and CDR2 is SYDVKM in the germline V gene. Following culture for roughly 10 days, CD4+ T cells were isolated. It was two doses of either the BNT162b2 or mRNA-1273 vaccine that participants received. Testing of the vaccine recipients showed negative nucleocapsid antibodies and no prior SARS-CoV-2 infection. In the cultures, half the medium was exchanged for IL-2 medium on days 3 and 7. Notes on the study in general: In the late period after vaccination, infection- and vaccine-induced clones contracted markedly.

This clone came up a few times. Antigen: not known. Specimen: CD4+ T cells from PBMCs cultured without peptide, collected after COVID-19 vaccination. This sequence originates from a human donor who received a COVID-19 vaccine. The V and J genes are TRBV28 and TRBJ2-7, with no clear D. The CDR3 spells CASSSLSPYEQYV. CDR3 nucleotide sequence: TGTGCCAGCAGTTCTCTCTCCCCCTACGAGCAGTACGTC.